Included here is one TCR beta chain sequence, with context. Its antigen is unidentified. The trim removed 1 base at V and 0 bases at J, leaving 2 bases unmatched. Germline CDR1 and CDR2: LNHNV and YYDKDF (reference sequence). This CDR3 is 15 amino acids long. This record belongs to a study of response to subunit inactivated influenza vaccine. Study outcomes and limitations: Researchers suggested that each seasonal influenza vaccination recruits few new T cells.

TCRdb redid the calling of the RT-PCR reads with MiXCR, one entry per CDR3 protein. The table shows approximately 500,000 distinct CDR3 sequences, with around 13% occurring only once. The sample consisted of PBMCs from blood, taken 40 to 50 days after vaccination. The TCR sequence derives from a man over 45 who received an inactivated influenza vaccine. This sequence joins TRBV15 and TRBJ1-1; 7 positions match TRBD1. CDR3 nucleotides: TGTGCCACCAGCAGAGGCAGGGGGATGAACACTGAAGCTTTCTTT. Protein: CATSRGRGMNTEAFF.